This is a list of T cell receptor beta chains from one sample in a study of radiotherapy plus CTLA-4 blockade in lung cancer. Profiled with immunoSEQ multiplex PCR; TCRdb holds only in-frame clones, not every one. The table includes tens of thousands of clones, under 80% detected once. The material sequenced was peripheral blood, taken from a patient treated with radiotherapy plus ipilimumab. The receptor source for this set is a human donor with non-small cell lung cancer who had stable disease on radiotherapy plus ipilimumab. CDR3s include the opening cysteine and the closing phenylalanine or tryptophan. A D gene is named only where the DNA matches it firmly. For some rows the clone size is stated as once, few or many, or as a class when expanded; others skip it.

size	D	V	J	DNA	CDR3
NA	TRBD1	TRBV10-1	TRBJ2-7	TGCGCCAGCAGGCCGGGACAGGGAGAAATAGACGAGCAGTACTTC	CASRPGQGEIDEQYF
NA	TRBD2	TRBV29-1	TRBJ2-3	TGCAGCGTCGTAGGACTAGCGGGGGGATTAGATACGCAGTATTTT	CSVVGLAGGLDTQYF
once	NA	TRBV2	TRBJ1-1	TGTGCCAGCAGTTCAGAGCCAACTGAAGCTTTCTTT	CASSSEPTEAFF
NA	NA	TRBV18	TRBJ1-5	TGTGCCAGCTCACCACCGTTAGAAGCCGGGCCGAGCAATCAGCCCCAGCATTTT	CASSPPLEAGPSNQPQHF
NA	NA	TRBV5-1	TRBJ1-3	TGCGCCAGCAGCTTGGCCGTAGGCTCTGGAAACACCATATATTTT	CASSLAVGSGNTIYF
NA	NA	TRBV4-1	TRBJ1-2	TGCGCCAGCAGCCAGACCGCGACAGCCCCAAACTATGGCTACACCTTC	CASSQTATAPNYGYTF
NA	TRBD1	TRBV5-4	TRBJ1-2	TGTGCCAGCAGCTGGGGTCGGGCAGGGGGCACGCGGGGCTACACCTTC	CASSWGRAGGTRGYTF
NA	NA	TRBV19	TRBJ1-2	TGTGCCAGTAAGGAGGGTGGCAACTATGGCTACACCTTC	CASKEGGNYGYTF
NA	TRBD2	TRBV9	TRBJ2-1	TGTGCCAGCAGCGTAGGGGAGGGATTTCCTCGCGATGAGCAGTTCTTC	CASSVGEGFPRDEQFF
few	NA	TRBV4-3	TRBJ1-1	TGCGCCAGCAGCCACCTACAGGGAGACACTGAAGCTTTCTTT	CASSHLQGDTEAFF
few	NA	TRBV6-1	TRBJ1-2	TGTGCCAGCAGTGGCAACAGCCCCTATGGCTACACCTTC	CASSGNSPYGYTF
NA	TRBD2	TRBV5-1	TRBJ2-5	TGCGCCAGCAGCCCAGAGCGGACTAGCGGGGGCTCCCAGTACTTC	CASSPERTSGGSQYF
NA	TRBD1	TRBV18	TRBJ1-2	TGTGCCAGCTCGGACAGGGGAGGATATGGCTACACCTTC	CASSDRGGYGYTF
NA	NA	TRBV5-1	TRBJ2-2	TGCGCCAGCAGAGACGGACAAAAGACCGGGGAGCTGTTTTTT	CASRDGQKTGELFF
NA	TRBD1	TRBV14	TRBJ2-5	TGTGCCAGCAGCCATTGGACAGGACAAGAGACCCAGTACTTC	CASSHWTGQETQYF
NA	TRBD1	TRBV7-8	TRBJ1-2	TGTGCCAGCAGCTTGGACAGGGGAACGGTACATGGCTACACCTTC	CASSLDRGTVHGYTF
few	NA	TRBV10-3	TRBJ1-6	TGTGCCATCAGCCGGGACTCTCAATCATCACCCCTCCACTTT	CAISRDSQSSPLHF
few	NA	TRBV4-3	TRBJ1-2	TGCGCCAGCAGCCAAGAGATAGTCGGAAGGTTCACTCGCTACACCTTC	CASSQEIVGRFTRYTF
NA	NA	TRBV7-2	TRBJ1-5	TGTGCCAGCAGCAAAGGGAGAATCGGCAATCAGCCCCAGCATTTT	CASSKGRIGNQPQHF
once	NA	TRBV12-5	TRBJ1-1	TGTGCTAGTGGTTTGGTACCCGGTGAAGCTTTCTTT	CASGLVPGEAFF
NA	NA	TRBV27	TRBJ1-1	TGTGCCAGCAGTTTGGGTACAGGGTCTGAAGCTTTCTTT	CASSLGTGSEAFF
NA	NA	TRBV19	TRBJ1-2	TGTGCCAGTAGACCATTGGGACAAAACAAAGAAGATGGCTACACCTTC	CASRPLGQNKEDGYTF
NA	NA	TRBV5-6	TRBJ1-5	TGTGCCAGCAGCTTAGGAAATCAGCCCCAGCATTTT	CASSLGNQPQHF
NA	NA	TRBV6-1	TRBJ2-5	TGTGCCAGCAGTGAAAGGAGGGAGGCCAGACAAGAGACCCAGTACTTC	CASSERREARQETQYF
NA	NA	TRBV28	TRBJ2-3	TGTGCCAGCAGTTTGAGGGTTGCCCTCACAGATACGCAGTATTTT	CASSLRVALTDTQYF
NA	NA	TRBV6-5	TRBJ1-1	TGTGCCAGCAGTTACACAAGACGGACTGAAGCTTTCTTT	CASSYTRRTEAFF
NA	TRBD1	TRBV5-1	TRBJ1-3	TGCGCCAGCAGCGTAGGCGGGACAGGGGCTGGAAACACCATATATTTT	CASSVGGTGAGNTIYF
NA	TRBD2	TRBV7-9	TRBJ2-2	TGTGCCAGCAGCCCAAGGACTAGCGGGGGGCGAGGTACCGGGGAGCTGTTTTTT	CASSPRTSGGRGTGELFF
once	NA	TRBV19	TRBJ2-3	TGTGCCAGTAGTATGGTACCGGATACGCAGTATTTT	CASSMVPDTQYF
NA	NA	TRBV6-5	TRBJ1-1	TGTGCCAGCAGCCCCACCGGGCCACCCTTCCAGGGAGCTTTCTTT	CASSPTGPPFQGAFF
NA	NA	TRBV9	TRBJ2-1	TGTGCCAGCAGCGCCAACCTAAACAATGAGCAGTTCTTC	CASSANLNNEQFF
NA	TRBD2	TRBV6-6	TRBJ2-3	TGTGCCAGCAGTTACCGGGGGGAAGATACGCAGTATTTT	CASSYRGEDTQYF
NA	NA	TRBV6-1	TRBJ2-6	TGTGCCAGCAGTGAATCAAATTCTGGGGCCAACGTCCTGACTTTC	CASSESNSGANVLTF
NA	NA	TRBV16	TRBJ1-2	TGTGCCAGCAGTCATCAATCTCCCCGATTTGGCAGCTCGTACTATGGCTACACCTTC	CASSHQSPRFGSSYYGYTF
NA	TRBD1	TRBV5-4	TRBJ1-3	TGTGCCAGCAGCTCTGGGACAGGATCTGGAAACACCATATATTTT	CASSSGTGSGNTIYF
NA	NA	TRBV5-6	TRBJ2-7	TGTGCCAGCAGCTTGTCAGCAGGTACCTACGAGCAGTACTTC	CASSLSAGTYEQYF
NA	NA	TRBV18	TRBJ2-1	TGTGCCAGCTCACCGACAGCCCGGAACAATGAGCAGTTCTTC	CASSPTARNNEQFF
NA	NA	TRBV5-1	TRBJ2-4	TGCGCCAGCAGCCGTTCCCCAAGAAGCATTCAGTACTTC	CASSRSPRSIQYF
NA	NA	TRBV19	TRBJ2-3	TGTGCCAGTAGTATAATACAGTCCACAGATACGCAGTATTTT	CASSIIQSTDTQYF
NA	TRBD1	TRBV6-1	TRBJ1-1	TGTGCCAGCACCCCGGGAGGGGGCTCTACTGAAGCTTTCTTT	CASTPGGGSTEAFF
few	NA	TRBV6-5	TRBJ1-4	TGTGCCAGCAGTTACGGGGGGAGGGTGGGAAAACTGTTTTTT	CASSYGGRVGKLFF
NA	NA	TRBV27	TRBJ1-5	TGTGCCAGCAGTCATTATAGCAATCAGCCCCAGCATTTT	CASSHYSNQPQHF
once	TRBD1	TRBV6-1	TRBJ1-5	TGTGCCAGCACCTTAGACAGGGTTGGTACTCAGCCCCAGCATTTT	CASTLDRVGTQPQHF
few	NA	TRBV4-3	TRBJ1-2	TGCGCCAGCAGCCAAGATAGAGGGGACATCAACTATGGCTACACCTTC	CASSQDRGDINYGYTF
NA	NA	TRBV6-1	TRBJ2-3	TGTGCCAGCAGCTATGTAGCAGATACGCAGTGTTTT	CASSYVADTQCF
NA	NA	TRBV7-2	TRBJ2-5	TGTGCCAGCAGCTCGAACAGGGAGGAGACCCAGTACTTC	CASSSNREETQYF
NA	NA	TRBV9	TRBJ1-2	TGTGCCAGCAGCGTATCGGGAACTCGGACGGATGGCTACACCTTC	CASSVSGTRTDGYTF
NA	TRBD1	TRBV28	TRBJ1-5	TGTGCCAGCAGTTTCAGAGGGGGCGCCTCCAATCAGCCCCAGCATTTT	CASSFRGGASNQPQHF
NA	NA	TRBV2	TRBJ1-1	TGTGCCAGCAGTGTAGGGGGTGGGGGGGAAGCTTTCTTT	CASSVGGGGEAFF
NA	NA	TRBV2	TRBJ1-6	TGTGCCAGCAGTTTTGGACTGTCGAGCTCCTATAATTCACCCCTCCACTTT	CASSFGLSSSYNSPLHF
few	NA	TRBV6-6	TRBJ1-5	TGTGCCAGCAGTTACTCGAGTTCAGGGTCTGGGCAGCCCCAGCATTTT	CASSYSSSGSGQPQHF
NA	TRBD1	TRBV2	TRBJ1-2	TGTGCCAGCTGGAGGGACAGCGCTAACTATGGCTACACCTTC	CASWRDSANYGYTF
once	TRBD2	TRBV7-9	TRBJ2-3	TGTGCCAGCAGAGACCTTAGCGGGGGGGACGCAGATACGCAGTATTTT	CASRDLSGGDADTQYF